Sequencing of this T cell receptor (beta chain) was carried out in a study of cytomegalovirus exposure and HLA in healthy donors. Whole-study results and caveats: The only immune exposure information that was available was CMV serostatus.

The PCR used 60 Vbeta and 13 Jbeta primers. The repertoire was sequenced with immunoSEQ multiplex PCR; TCRdb's copy has only in-frame clones and lacks some. Here the sample spans tens of thousands of clones, 65% to 85% being singletons. Turning to this clone: The target antigen is unknown.

The germline gives CDR1 SGHRS, CDR2 YFSETQ. This CDR3 has 15 amino acids. With 1 base clipped from V and 4 bases from J, the junction kept 7 bases outside the gene matches. The sequence came from a woman in her thirties in good health and CMV-seronegative. What was sequenced was PBMCs. The chain carries TRBV5-1 and TRBJ2-7, with 8 bases that match TRBD1. The CDR3 DNA reads as TGCGCCAGCAGCTTGCGGACAGGGCTGAAATACGAGCAGTACTTC. This sequence encodes CASSLRTGLKYEQYF.